The rows below give T cell receptor beta chains drawn from one sample of a study of T cells in Graves' hyperthyroidism and ophthalmopathy. TCRdb re-analysed the multiplex PCR reads in MiXCR, keeping a single row per CDR3 protein. The table records more than 350,000 distinct CDR3 sequences, 13% to 15% of them present only once. The material sequenced was blood. The receptors shown here come from a woman aged 55-69 years with Graves' ophthalmopathy. Each CDR3 is given with its conserved first and last residue. Fields, in order: D gene, clone size, V gene, J gene, CDR3 DNA, CDR3 protein. The D gene is left open where the match is weak. Clone size, where shown, is once, few, many, or a class for clones that have expanded.

D gene: NA; clone size: many; V gene: TRBV5-1; J gene: TRBJ1-2; CDR3 DNA: TGCGCCAGCAGCTCGACAGGAGACTATGGCTACACCTTC; CDR3 protein: CASSSTGDYGYTF
D gene: NA; clone size: NA; V gene: TRBV7-6; J gene: TRBJ2-2; CDR3 DNA: TGTGCCAGCAGCTTAAGCAGGGGCACCGGGGAGCTGTTTTTT; CDR3 protein: CASSLSRGTGELFF
D gene: TRBD1; clone size: many; V gene: TRBV28; J gene: TRBJ2-1; CDR3 DNA: TGTGCCAGCAGTTTTCAGGGACAGCTAAACTACAATGAGCAGTTCTTC; CDR3 protein: CASSFQGQLNYNEQFF
D gene: TRBD1; clone size: many; V gene: TRBV18; J gene: TRBJ1-5; CDR3 DNA: TGTGCCAGCTCCTCCGACAGGGATCAGCCCCAGCATTTT; CDR3 protein: CASSSDRDQPQHF
D gene: NA; clone size: many; V gene: TRBV7-2; J gene: TRBJ2-7; CDR3 DNA: TGTGCCAGCAGCCCCCGTGGAGGGGGCACCTACGAGCAGTACTTC; CDR3 protein: CASSPRGGGTYEQYF
D gene: NA; clone size: few; V gene: TRBV5-1; J gene: TRBJ2-1; CDR3 DNA: TGCGCCAGCGCCCGGGCGGGATCCTACAATGAGCAGTTCTTC; CDR3 protein: CASARAGSYNEQFF
D gene: TRBD2; clone size: many; V gene: TRBV5-1; J gene: TRBJ2-7; CDR3 DNA: TGCGCCAGCAGCTTGGACCCCATTAGCGGGAGACCCTACGAGCAGTACTTC; CDR3 protein: CASSLDPISGRPYEQYF
D gene: NA; clone size: many; V gene: TRBV28; J gene: TRBJ2-1; CDR3 DNA: TGTGCCAGCAGTCCCGGACCCCTCTACAATGAGCAGTTCTTC; CDR3 protein: CASSPGPLYNEQFF
D gene: TRBD2; clone size: NA; V gene: TRBV7-9; J gene: TRBJ2-1; CDR3 DNA: TGTGCCAGCAGCTCCGGACTAGGAGGTACCTATGAGCAGTTCTTC; CDR3 protein: CASSSGLGGTYEQFF
D gene: TRBD1; clone size: few; V gene: TRBV5-1; J gene: TRBJ2-7; CDR3 DNA: TGCGCCAGCAGCGCTCCGGGACAGGAATCCTACGAGCAGTACTTC; CDR3 protein: CASSAPGQESYEQYF
D gene: TRBD2; clone size: many; V gene: TRBV13; J gene: TRBJ2-7; CDR3 DNA: TGTGCCAGCAGCTTAGGACTAGCGGAGTCAGTCGAGCAGTACTTC; CDR3 protein: CASSLGLAESVEQYF